The 30 T cell receptor beta chains given below trace back to one sample, sequenced in a study of blood T cells in healthy people across ages (dated by TCRdb to the mid-2010s). Preparation of the library involved 5' RACE. Sequencing was carried out with an Illumina HiSeq 2500. The second PCR ran for about 7 to 11 cycles and used a J-beta primer mix along with a sample-barcoded 5' primer. TCRdb applied fastp at Q25 and MiXCR to the public reads, then kept only in-frame beta chains. Each CDR3 protein gets just one entry, which takes the most common genes and DNA from the rows behind it. The sample data list roughly 1,700,000 distinct CDR3 sequences, and under 30% of these were observed just once. The ten largest clones take up over 7% of the sample. The sample comprised blood. All receptors come from a woman in her thirties in good health.

The CDR3 DNA is TGCGCCAGCAGCTTGACAGTAAGCAAAAACATTCAGTACTTC. As protein: CASSLTVSKNIQYF. The J gene is TRBJ2-4, the V gene TRBV5-1; no clear D gene. Germline lookup yields CDR1 SGHRS and CDR2 YFSETQ. V shed 1 base and J shed 3 bases, with 8 bases lying between them. The CDR3 is 14 residues long.

The genes are TRBV27 and TRBJ1-3, with D hard to call. This CDR3 is 13 amino acids long. V was cut by 2 bases and J by 2 bases, with 4 bases left in between. CDR1 and CDR2 from the germline V gene are MNHEY and SMNVEV (reference sequence). The CDR3 sequence is CASSLDPGNTIYF. The CDR3 coding sequence is TGTGCCAGCAGTTTAGACCCTGGAAACACCATATATTTT.

There are many counts of this clonotype. The chain is built from TRBV4-1 and TRBJ2-3; 8 bases fit TRBD2. The ends lost 2 bases at V and 0 bases at J; junction bases unmatched: 13. Germline CDR1 MGHRA, CDR2 YSYEKL. The CDR3 totals 19 residues. The CDR3 DNA reads TGCGCCAGCAGCCAAAAGCTGGGATCGGGGGGGCGGAGCACAGATACGCAGTATTTT. This codes for CASSQKLGSGGRSTDTQYF.

The chain uses TRBV9 and TRBJ2-3, with 7 nucleotides matching TRBD1. The CDR3 spans 15 residues. The V gene's germline CDR1 is SGDLS and CDR2 YYNGEE. Trimming took 8 bases from V and 2 from J; bases not matched to a gene: 11. The CDR3 loop reads CASSPGQRITDTQYF. For the CDR3, the DNA is TGTGCCAGTTCTCCGGGACAGAGGATCACAGATACGCAGTATTTT.

This clonotype has at least ten counts. This sequence joins TRBV15 and TRBJ2-7; 7 bases agree with TRBD1. Looked up from germline, CDR1 is LNHNV and CDR2 is YYDKDF (reference sequence). CDR3 length: 14 amino acids. The trim removed 5 bases at V and 4 bases at J, leaving 8 bases unmatched. CDR3 nucleotides: TGTGCCACCAGCGCAGGGGGACGGTATTACGAGCAGTACTTC. Translation gives CATSAGGRYYEQYF.

This chain links TRBV19 with TRBJ2-2, with D possibly being TRBD1 (5 bases). In germline, CDR1 is LNHDA, CDR2 SQIVND (reference sequence). The V and J ends lost 10 bases and 6 bases respectively, with 12 bases between them. The CDR3 is 12 residues long. CDR3 in amino acids: CATSQGSGELFF. CDR3 sequence (DNA): TGTGCCACCTCGCAGGGTTCCGGGGAGCTGTTTTTT.

J is TRBJ1-1 and V is TRBV15; D possibly corresponds to TRBD1 (5 bases). CDR3 length: 16 residues. Per germline, CDR1 LNHNV and CDR2 YYDKDF (reference sequence). V lost 6 bases and J lost 2, with 19 bases in between. DNA for the CDR3: TGTGCCACCAGAAGTTTCGACGGGACGGTCAACACTGAAGCTTTCTTT. Protein: CATRSFDGTVNTEAFF. Together with reference TRBV15 and TRBJ1-1, the CDR3 gives the full variable domain: DAMVIQNPRYQVTQFGKPVTLSCSQTLNHNVMYWYQQKSSQAPKLLFHYYDKDFNNEADTPDNFQSRRPNTSFCFLDIRSPGLGDTAMYLCATRSFDGTVNTEAFFGQGTRLTVV.

This clonotype was observed a handful of times. The chain uses TRBV5-1 and TRBJ1-1; D uncertain. V was pared by 0 bases and J by 1 base, with 13 bases between. Looked up from germline, CDR1 is SGHRS and CDR2 is YFSETQ. The CDR3 consists of 16 residues. The CDR3 sequence is CASSLGPGPANTEAFF. The CDR3 DNA follows: TGCGCCAGCAGCTTGGGCCCTGGGCCAGCGAACACTGAAGCTTTCTTT.

This rearrangement joins TRBV6-2 or TRBV6-3 to TRBJ2-5, with TRBD2 matching over 11 bases. Germline lookup yields CDR1 MNHEY and CDR2 SVGEGT. J gave up 3 bases and V 2 bases, and 2 bases lay outside the gene matches. The CDR3 has 15 amino acids. This CDR3 is CASSYTGLAEETQYF. CDR3 coding DNA: TGTGCCAGCAGTTACACGGGACTAGCGGAAGAGACCCAGTACTTC.

This chain connects TRBV29-1 to TRBJ2-1, with 8 bases lining up with TRBD2. The J call may not be correct, given that the DNA end is closer to TRBJ2-7. The CDR3 has 13 amino acids. Germline-derived CDR1 and CDR2 are SQVTM and ANQGSEA. The chain's CDR3 is CSVLTGGYNEQYF. The CDR3 nucleotides are TGCAGCGTTCTGACGGGAGGGTACAATGAGCAGTACTTC.

In its sample, this clonotype was seen many times. The chain couples TRBV6-4 to TRBJ2-7; D possibly corresponds to TRBD2 (6 bases). This CDR3 has 14 residues. Germline lookup yields CDR1 MRHNA and CDR2 SNTAGT. V lost 9 bases and J 7 bases, leaving 22 bases between the germline ends. Written as DNA, the CDR3 is TGTGCCAGTCAGGAGGGACTCCCTTTAGTAGAGCAGTACTTC. Its protein product is CASQEGLPLVEQYF.

This clonotype was counted many times. This chain connects TRBV4-1 to TRBJ2-5; D possibly corresponds to TRBD2 (5 bases). Germline CDR1 reads MGHRA; CDR2 reads YSYEKL. The ends were cut back, 0 bases at V and 5 bases at J, with 13 bases in the middle. The CDR3 has 15 amino acids. CDR3 nucleotide sequence: TGCGCCAGCAGCCAAGACCGGGGTTATGAGGAGACCCAGTACTTC. Translation gives CASSQDRGYEETQYF.

The CDR3 loop reads CASSQIPGTHGYTF. CDR3 DNA: TGTGCCAGCAGCCAAATACCAGGTACCCATGGCTACACCTTC. This sequence joins TRBV3-1 and TRBJ1-2; D gene ambiguous. V gave up 2 bases and J gave up 6 bases, with 13 bases separating them. The CDR3 has 14 residues. Germline V gene data show CDR1 as LGHDT and CDR2 as YNNKEL (reference sequence). The whole variable domain, remainder taken from reference TRBV3-1 and TRBJ1-2, is DTAVSQTPKYLVTQMGNDKSIKCEQNLGHDTMYWYKQDSKKFLKIMFSYNNKELIINETVPNRFSPKSPDKAHLNLHINSLELGDSAVYFCASSQIPGTHGYTFGSGTRLTVV.

The chain joins TRBV6-5 to TRBJ1-2, with D unresolved. The CDR3 length is 13 residues. Germline CDR1 reads MNHEY; CDR2 reads SVGAGI. CDR3 nucleotide sequence: TGTGCAACCTCCGGGGTTTCCAACTATGGCTACACCTTC. This codes for CATSGVSNYGYTF.

In its sample, this clonotype was seen many times. The chain couples TRBV25-1 to TRBJ1-1; TRBD1 matches 7 bases. With V trimmed by 9 bases and J by 1 base, 8 bases remained unmatched. The CDR3 is 14 residues long. Per germline, CDR1 MGHDK and CDR2 SYGVNS. This CDR3 reads CASSRRDRNTEAFF. The CDR3 region has the DNA TGTGCCAGTAGCCGAAGGGACAGGAACACTGAAGCTTTCTTT.

The chain uses TRBV5-1 and TRBJ2-1, with 11 positions matching TRBD2. Germline V gene lookup returns CDR1 SGHRS and CDR2 YFSETQ. The CDR3 is 17 amino acids. The junction had 14 bases not matched to a gene; V was cut back by 4 bases and J by 8 bases. This CDR3 reads CASSPRLAGTYMDEQFF. CDR3 DNA: TGCGCCAGCAGCCCTCGACTAGCGGGGACGTATATGGATGAGCAGTTCTTC.

The chain uses TRBV5-1 and TRBJ2-6; 14 bases map to TRBD2. The CDR3 length is 17 residues. The V segment lost 4 bases and the J segment 3 bases; nucleotides outside the gene matches: 3. Germline CDR1 and CDR2: SGHRS and YFSETQ. The CDR3 reads CASSRGLAGVGANVLTF. The CDR3, as DNA: TGCGCCAGCAGCAGGGGACTAGCGGGAGTTGGGGCCAACGTCCTGACTTTC.

The chain carries TRBV6-1 and TRBJ1-6; D remains unclear. Trimming left V 8 bases short and J 13 bases short, with 15 bases between. Germline V CDR1 and CDR2: MNHNS, SASEGT. This CDR3 contains 12 residues. CDR3 sequence: CASGNGPQPLHF. The CDR3 DNA is TGTGCCAGCGGGAACGGACCTCAGCCCCTCCACTTT.

There are a few counts of this clonotype. V usage is TRBV2 and J usage is TRBJ2-6, with TRBD1 matching over 10 bases. The CDR3 has 15 amino acids. The V gene's germline CDR1 is SNHLY and CDR2 FYNNEI. CDR3 amino acids: CATGTGVSGANVLTF. Written as DNA, the CDR3 is TGTGCTACCGGGACAGGGGTCTCCGGGGCCAACGTCCTGACTTTC.

Points on this clonotype: A much larger clone differs from this one at a single base, so this may be a read error. The chain has TRBV5-6 and TRBJ2-7; possibly TRBD1 for D (6 bases). Germline V gives CDR1 SGHDT, CDR2 YYEEEE. The CDR3 spans 13 residues. The V gene lost 2 bases and the J gene lost 3 bases, with 9 bases spanning the gap. Written as DNA, the CDR3 is TGTGCCAGCAGCTTTTGGACAGACTACGAGCAGTACTTC. Translating gives CASSFWTDYEQYF.

This clonotype was detected a few times. The chain is built from TRBV12-3 or TRBV12-4 and TRBJ2-1; D call uncertain. This CDR3 comprises 14 residues. V lost 1 base and J 3 bases, leaving 7 bases between the germline ends. The CDR3 sequence is CASSLGPHYNEQFF. CDR3 nucleotides: TGTGCCAGCAGTTTAGGCCCCCACTACAATGAGCAGTTCTTC.

This clonotype was found many times. CDR3 nucleotides: TGTGCCAGTAGCTTTTACGATACGCAGTATTTT. This translates into CASSFYDTQYF. V and J are TRBV19 and TRBJ2-3; D unclear. Germline values: CDR1 LNHDA, CDR2 SQIVND (reference sequence). The CDR3 totals 11 residues. V was clipped by 6 bases and J by 6 bases, with 7 bases between them.

The CDR3 nucleotides are TGCAGCGTTGAGAGAACTCTAGCGGGGATAGCGGGGAATGAGCAGTTCTTC. Encoded protein: CSVERTLAGIAGNEQFF. The chain carries TRBV29-1 and TRBJ2-1; TRBD2 agrees at 9 bases. CDR3 length: 17 amino acids. The junction had 16 bases not matched to a gene; V was cut back by 3 bases and J by 7 bases. Germline assignment: CDR1 SQVTM and CDR2 ANQGSEA.

This clonotype was detected a few times. V gene TRBV12-3 or TRBV12-4 combines with J gene TRBJ2-1; 11 bases fit TRBD1. This CDR3 spans 16 amino acids. The ends lost 6 bases at V and 7 bases at J; junction bases unmatched: 11. CDR3 bases: TGTGCCAGCAGAATGAGGACAGGGGGCCTTTCAAATGAGCAGTTCTTC. Encoded protein: CASRMRTGGLSNEQFF.

This clonotype was counted many times. V usage is TRBV29-1 and J usage is TRBJ2-7, with 10 nucleotides matching TRBD2. This CDR3 has 18 residues. The V gene's germline CDR1 is SQVTM and CDR2 ANQGSEA. The V segment lost 0 bases and the J segment 2 bases; nucleotides outside the gene matches: 13. The CDR3 reads CSVEDWRGTSGETYEQYF. The CDR3 bases are TGCAGCGTTGAAGATTGGCGGGGCACTAGCGGGGAAACCTACGAGCAGTACTTC.

DNA of the CDR3: TGTGCCAGCAGCCAAGTAGGCCTAGCGGGTGATGAGGCCCAGTACTTC. This translates into CASSQVGLAGDEAQYF. The gene calls are TRBV4-2 and TRBJ2-5; 8 nucleotides agree with TRBD2. Trimming took 1 base from V and 9 from J; bases not matched to a gene: 13. There are 16 residues in the CDR3. The V gene's germline CDR1 is LGHNA and CDR2 YNFKEQ.

This chain uses TRBV7-2 with TRBJ1-4, with D possibly being TRBD1 (6 bases). CDR1 is SGHTA and CDR2 is FQGNSA in the germline V gene. CDR3 length: 15 amino acids. V was shortened by 4 bases and J by 3 bases, with 12 bases between the two germline ends. The CDR3 nucleotides read TGTGCCAGCAGCTCGGCAGGGGTGCCTAATGAAAAACTGTTTTTT. It is translated as CASSSAGVPNEKLFF.

This chain connects TRBV9 to TRBJ1-3, with 8 bases fitting TRBD1. CDR3 length equals 17 residues. CDR1 and CDR2 from the germline V gene are SGDLS and YYNGEE. Germline trimming cut 3 bases from V and 3 bases from J; bases unmatched to any gene: 11. DNA for the CDR3: TGTGCCAGCAGCGCCGACTTGGGACAGGCTGGTGGAAACACCATATATTTT. Its protein is CASSADLGQAGGNTIYF.

This clonotype was detected a few times. The V and J genes are TRBV6-2 or TRBV6-3 and TRBJ2-1; 7 bases are shared with TRBD1. The CDR3 runs to 15 residues. Trimming removed 6 bases from V and 8 bases from J; junction bases left unmatched: 13. Germline V CDR1 and CDR2: MNHEY, SVGEGT. CDR3 in amino acids: CASSRRTGLDHEQFF. The DNA of the CDR3 is TGTGCCAGCAGCCGTCGGACAGGTCTCGACCATGAGCAGTTCTTC.

CDR3 amino acids: CASRPDFTDTQYF. Written as DNA, the CDR3 is TGTGCCAGCAGACCGGACTTCACAGATACGCAGTATTTT. The chain links TRBV12-3 or TRBV12-4 to TRBJ2-3; a possible D gene is TRBD2 (5 bases). CDR3 length equals 13 residues. V dropped 6 bases and J dropped 2 bases, with 9 bases sitting between them.